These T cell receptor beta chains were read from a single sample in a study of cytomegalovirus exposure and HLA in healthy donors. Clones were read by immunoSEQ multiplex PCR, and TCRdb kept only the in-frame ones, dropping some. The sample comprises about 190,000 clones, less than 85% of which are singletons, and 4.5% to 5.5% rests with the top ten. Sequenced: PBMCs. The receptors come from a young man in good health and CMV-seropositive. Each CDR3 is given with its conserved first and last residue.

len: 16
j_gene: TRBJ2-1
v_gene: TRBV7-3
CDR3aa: CASSLKGGSSYNEQFF

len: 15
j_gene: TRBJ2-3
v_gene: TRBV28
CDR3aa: CASRPSGSSTDTQYF

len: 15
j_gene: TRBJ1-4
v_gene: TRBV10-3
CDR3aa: CAISGDGTANEKLFF

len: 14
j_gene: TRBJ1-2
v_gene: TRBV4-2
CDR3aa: CASSQDPRDAGYTF

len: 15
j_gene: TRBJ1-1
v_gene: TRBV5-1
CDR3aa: CASSLVGGAQTEAFF

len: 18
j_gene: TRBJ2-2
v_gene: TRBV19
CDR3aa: CASSIGLAGGRNTGELFF

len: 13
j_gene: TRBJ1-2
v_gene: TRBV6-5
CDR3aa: CASSATGGDGYTF

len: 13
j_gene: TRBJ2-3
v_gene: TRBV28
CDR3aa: CASSDGQADTQYF

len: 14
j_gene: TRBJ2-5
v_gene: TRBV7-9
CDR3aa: CASSLGLTGETQYF

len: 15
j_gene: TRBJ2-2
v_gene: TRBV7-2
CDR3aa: CASSFRQGDTGELFF

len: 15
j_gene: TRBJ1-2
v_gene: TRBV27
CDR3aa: CASSPQGAGYYGYTF

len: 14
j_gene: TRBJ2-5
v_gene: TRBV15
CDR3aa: CATSRVSDQETQYF

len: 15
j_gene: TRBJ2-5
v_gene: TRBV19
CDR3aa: CASSASGTAGETQYF

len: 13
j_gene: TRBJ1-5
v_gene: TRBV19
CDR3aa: CASSKWEGQPQHF

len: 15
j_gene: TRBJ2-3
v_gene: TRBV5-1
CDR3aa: CASSLPSGNTDTQYF

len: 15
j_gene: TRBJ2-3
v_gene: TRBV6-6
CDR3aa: CASRTPGQGGNTQYF